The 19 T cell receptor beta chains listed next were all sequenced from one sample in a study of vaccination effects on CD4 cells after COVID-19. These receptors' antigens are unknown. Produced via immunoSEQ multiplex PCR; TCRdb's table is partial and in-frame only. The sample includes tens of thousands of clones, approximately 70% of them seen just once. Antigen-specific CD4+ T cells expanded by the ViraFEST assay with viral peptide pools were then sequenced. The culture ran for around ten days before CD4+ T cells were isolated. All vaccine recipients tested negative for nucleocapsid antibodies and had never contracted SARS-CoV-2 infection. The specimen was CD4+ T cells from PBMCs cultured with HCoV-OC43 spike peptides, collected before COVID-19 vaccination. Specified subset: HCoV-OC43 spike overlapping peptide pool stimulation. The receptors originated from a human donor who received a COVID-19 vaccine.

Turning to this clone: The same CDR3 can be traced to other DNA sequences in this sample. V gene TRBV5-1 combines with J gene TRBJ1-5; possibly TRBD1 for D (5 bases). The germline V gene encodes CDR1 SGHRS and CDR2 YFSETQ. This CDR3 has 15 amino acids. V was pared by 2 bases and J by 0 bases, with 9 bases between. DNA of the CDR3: TGCGCCAGCAGCTTAGGGACGCATAGCAATCAGCCCCAGCATTTT. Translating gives CASSLGTHSNQPQHF.

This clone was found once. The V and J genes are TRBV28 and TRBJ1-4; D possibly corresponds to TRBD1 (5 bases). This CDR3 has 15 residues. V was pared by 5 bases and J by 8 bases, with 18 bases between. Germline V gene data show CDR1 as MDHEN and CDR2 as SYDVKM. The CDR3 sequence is CASSPLGDEKEKLFF. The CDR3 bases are TGTGCCAGCAGTCCCTTGGGGGACGAGAAGGAAAAACTGTTTTTT.

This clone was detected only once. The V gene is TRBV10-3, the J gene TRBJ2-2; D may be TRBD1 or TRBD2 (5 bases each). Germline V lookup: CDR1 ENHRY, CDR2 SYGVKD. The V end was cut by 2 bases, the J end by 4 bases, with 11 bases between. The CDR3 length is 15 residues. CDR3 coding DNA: TGTGCCATCAGTGAGGGTGGGGGAGCCACCGGGGAGCTGTTTTTT. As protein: CAISEGGGATGELFF.

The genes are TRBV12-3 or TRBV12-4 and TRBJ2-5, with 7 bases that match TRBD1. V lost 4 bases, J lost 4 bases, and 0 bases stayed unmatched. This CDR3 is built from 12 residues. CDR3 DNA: TGTGCCAGCAGTTCAGGGGGAGAGACCCAGTACTTC. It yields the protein CASSSGGETQYF.

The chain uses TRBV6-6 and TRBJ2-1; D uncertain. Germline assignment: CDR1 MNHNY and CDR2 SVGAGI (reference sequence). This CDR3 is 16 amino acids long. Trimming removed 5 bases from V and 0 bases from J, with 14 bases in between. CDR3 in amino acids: CASSNRAASSYNEQFF. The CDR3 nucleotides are TGTGCCAGCAGTAATAGGGCCGCGAGCTCCTACAATGAGCAGTTCTTC.

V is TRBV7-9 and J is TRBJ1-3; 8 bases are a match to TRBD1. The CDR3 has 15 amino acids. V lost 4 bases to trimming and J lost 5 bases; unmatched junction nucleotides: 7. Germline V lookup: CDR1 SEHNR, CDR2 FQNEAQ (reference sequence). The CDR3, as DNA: TGTGCCAGCAGCTCGGGACAGGCGCCTCGAAACACCATATATTTT. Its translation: CASSSGQAPRNTIYF.

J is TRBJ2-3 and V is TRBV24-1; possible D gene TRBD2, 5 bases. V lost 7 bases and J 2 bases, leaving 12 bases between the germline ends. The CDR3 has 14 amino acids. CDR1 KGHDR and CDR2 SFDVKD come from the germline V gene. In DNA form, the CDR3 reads TGTGCCACCAGGTCTAGCATTGACACAGATACGCAGTATTTT. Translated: CATRSSIDTDTQYF.

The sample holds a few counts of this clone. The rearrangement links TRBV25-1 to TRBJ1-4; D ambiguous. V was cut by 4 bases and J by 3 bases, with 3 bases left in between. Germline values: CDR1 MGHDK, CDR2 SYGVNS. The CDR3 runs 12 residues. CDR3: CASSASNEKLFF. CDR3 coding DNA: TGTGCCAGCAGTGCCTCTAATGAAAAACTGTTTTTT.

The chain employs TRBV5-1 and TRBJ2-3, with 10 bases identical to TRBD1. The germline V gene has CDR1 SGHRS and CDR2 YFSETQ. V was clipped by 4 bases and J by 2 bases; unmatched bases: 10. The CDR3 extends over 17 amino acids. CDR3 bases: TGCGCCAGCAGCCCTTTAGGGACAGGGGTATCCACAGATACGCAGTATTTT. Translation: CASSPLGTGVSTDTQYF.

The CDR3 sequence: CSVEGQGGSELFF. Here the CDR3 DNA reads TGCAGCGTTGAGGGACAGGGAGGCTCGGAACTGTTTTTT. The chain couples TRBV29-1 to TRBJ1-4; 9 positions agree with TRBD1. The V segment lost 3 bases and the J segment 12 bases; nucleotides outside the gene matches: 8. CDR1 and CDR2 (germline): SQVTM, ANQGSEA. The CDR3 runs 13 residues. The whole variable domain, filled in from reference TRBV29-1 and TRBJ1-4, reads SAVISQKPSRDICQRGTSLTIQCQVDSQVTMMFWYRQQPGQSLTLIATANQGSEATYESGFVIDKFPISRPNLTFSTLTVSNMSPEDSSIYLCSVEGQGGSELFFGSGTQLSVL.

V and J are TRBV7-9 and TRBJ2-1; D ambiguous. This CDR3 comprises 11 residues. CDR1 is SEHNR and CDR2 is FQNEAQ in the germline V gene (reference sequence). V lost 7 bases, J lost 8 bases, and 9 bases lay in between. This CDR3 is CASTLRDEQFF. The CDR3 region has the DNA TGTGCCAGCACCCTAAGGGATGAGCAGTTCTTC.

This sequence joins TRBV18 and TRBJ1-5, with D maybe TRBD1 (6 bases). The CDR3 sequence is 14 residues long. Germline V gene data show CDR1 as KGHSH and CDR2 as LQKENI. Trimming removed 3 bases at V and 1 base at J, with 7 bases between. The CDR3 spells CASSPGQSNQPQHF. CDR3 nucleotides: TGTGCCAGCTCACCTGGACAGAGCAATCAGCCCCAGCATTTT. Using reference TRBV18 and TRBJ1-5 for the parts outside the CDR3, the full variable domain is NAGVMQNPRHLVRRRGQEARLRCSPMKGHSHVYWYRQLPEEGLKFMVYLQKENIIDESGMPKERFSAEFPKEGPSILRIQQVVRGDSAAYFCASSPGQSNQPQHFGDGTRLSIL.

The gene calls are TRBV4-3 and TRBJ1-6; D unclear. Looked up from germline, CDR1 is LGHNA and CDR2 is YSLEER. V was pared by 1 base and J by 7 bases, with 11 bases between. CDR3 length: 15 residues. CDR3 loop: CASSQGAVPNSPLHF. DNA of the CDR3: TGCGCCAGCAGCCAAGGGGCCGTTCCCAATTCACCCCTCCACTTT.

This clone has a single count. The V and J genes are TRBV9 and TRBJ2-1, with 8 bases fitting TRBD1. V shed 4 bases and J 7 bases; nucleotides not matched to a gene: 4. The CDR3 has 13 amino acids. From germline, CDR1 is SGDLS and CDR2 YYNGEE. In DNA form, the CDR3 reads TGTGCCAGCAGCTCATGGACAGGGAATGAGCAGTTCTTC. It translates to CASSSWTGNEQFF.

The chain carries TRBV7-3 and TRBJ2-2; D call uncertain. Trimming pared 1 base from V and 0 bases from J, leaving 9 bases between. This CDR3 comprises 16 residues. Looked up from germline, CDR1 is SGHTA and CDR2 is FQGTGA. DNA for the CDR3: TGTGCCAGCAGCTTAAAAATGACTGCGAACACCGGGGAGCTGTTTTTT. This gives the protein CASSLKMTANTGELFF.

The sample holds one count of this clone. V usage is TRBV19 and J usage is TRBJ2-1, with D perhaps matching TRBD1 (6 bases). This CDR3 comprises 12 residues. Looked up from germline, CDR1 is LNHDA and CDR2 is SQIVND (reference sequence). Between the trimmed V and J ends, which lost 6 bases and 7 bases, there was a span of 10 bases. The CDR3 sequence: CASSDRWNEQFF. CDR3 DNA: TGTGCCAGTAGCGACAGGTGGAATGAGCAGTTCTTC.

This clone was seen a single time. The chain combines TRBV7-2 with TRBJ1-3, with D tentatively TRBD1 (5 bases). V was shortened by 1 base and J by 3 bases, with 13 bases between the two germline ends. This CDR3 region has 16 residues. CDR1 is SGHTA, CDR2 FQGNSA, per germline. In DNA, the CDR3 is TGTGCCAGCAGCTTAGGAGGGGCTGGGGGTGGAAACACCATATATTTT. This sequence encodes CASSLGGAGGGNTIYF.

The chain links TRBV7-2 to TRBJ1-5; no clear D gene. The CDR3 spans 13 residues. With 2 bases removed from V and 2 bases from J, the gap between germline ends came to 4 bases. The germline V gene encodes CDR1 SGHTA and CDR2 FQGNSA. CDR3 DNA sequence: TGTGCCAGCAGCTTAAGAGGCAATCAGCCCCAGCATTTT. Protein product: CASSLRGNQPQHF. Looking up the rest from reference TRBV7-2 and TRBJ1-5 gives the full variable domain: GAGVSQSPSNKVTEKGKDVELRCDPISGHTALYWYRQSLGQGLEFLIYFQGNSAPDKSGLPSDRFSAERTGGSVSTLTIQRTQQEDSAVYLCASSLRGNQPQHFGDGTRLSIL.

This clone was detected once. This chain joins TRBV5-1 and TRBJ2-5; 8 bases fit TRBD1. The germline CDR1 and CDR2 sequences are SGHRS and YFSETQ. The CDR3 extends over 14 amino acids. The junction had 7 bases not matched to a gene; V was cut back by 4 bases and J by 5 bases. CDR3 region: CASSPGQGGETQYF. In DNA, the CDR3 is TGCGCCAGCAGCCCTGGACAGGGCGGCGAGACCCAGTACTTC.